One sample yielded the 14 T cell receptor beta chains listed below, sequenced in a study of PD-1 blockade in mismatch repair-deficient tumors. Here immunoSEQ multiplex PCR was the method, and the copy in TCRdb shows in-frame clones only, minus some. Among under 95,000 clones listed, over 75% were seen once. Sequenced here: peripheral blood, sampled 12 weeks after starting pembrolizumab. Every receptor here comes from an adult with mismatch repair-deficient cancer.

V usage is TRBV18 and J usage is TRBJ2-1, with 12 bases identical to TRBD2. V lost 4 bases, J lost 9 bases, and 10 bases stayed unmatched. The CDR3 extends over 16 amino acids. Germline CDR1 KGHSH, CDR2 LQKENI. The CDR3, as DNA: TGTGCCAGCTCACAACTGACTAGCGGGAGATTGAGTGAGCAGTTCTTC. This gives the protein CASSQLTSGRLSEQFF.

The chain links TRBV19 to TRBJ1-4; D unresolved. The ends were cut back, 7 bases at V and 3 bases at J, with 9 bases in the middle. From germline, CDR1 is LNHDA and CDR2 SQIVND (reference sequence). The CDR3 has 13 amino acids. The DNA of the CDR3 is TGTGCCAGTAAAAGAGGGCCTAATGAAAAACTGTTTTTT. Amino acids: CASKRGPNEKLFF.

This rearrangement joins TRBV5-1 to TRBJ2-7; weak D call: TRBD1 (6 bases). Germline assignment: CDR1 SGHRS and CDR2 YFSETQ. Trimming removed 3 bases at V and 0 bases at J, with 10 bases between. The CDR3 runs 14 residues. The CDR3 region is CASSSTGVSYEQYF. The CDR3 bases are TGCGCCAGCAGCTCGACAGGAGTCTCCTACGAGCAGTACTTC.

This sequence joins TRBV28 and TRBJ2-2, with TRBD1 matching 7 bases. This CDR3 spans 16 amino acids. The germline CDR1 and CDR2 sequences are MDHEN and SYDVKM. V shed 7 bases and J 0 bases; nucleotides not matched to a gene: 8. The CDR3 is CASKIQGLSNTGELFF. CDR3 DNA: TGTGCCAGCAAAATACAGGGGCTTTCGAACACCGGGGAGCTGTTTTTT.

This clone was detected a few times. The chain is built from TRBV4-3 and TRBJ2-2; TRBD2 aligns across 11 bases. The CDR3 has 20 amino acids. V was clipped by 0 bases and J by 4 bases; unmatched bases: 13. Germline-derived CDR1 and CDR2 are LGHNA and YSLEER. CDR3 coding DNA: TGCGCCAGCAGCCAAGAATTCGGGCTAGCGGGAGGAGGGTTCACCGGGGAGCTGTTTTTT. As protein: CASSQEFGLAGGGFTGELFF.

V usage is TRBV15 and J usage is TRBJ2-7, with TRBD2 matching 9 bases. V lost 1 base, J lost 7 bases, and 8 bases stayed unmatched. The CDR3 has 15 residues. Germline lookup yields CDR1 LNHNV and CDR2 YYDKDF (reference sequence). The CDR3 loop reads CATSRGEREAGEQYF. The CDR3, as DNA: TGTGCCACCAGCAGAGGCGAGCGGGAGGCCGGAGAGCAGTACTTC.

This chain uses TRBV29-1 with TRBJ1-5, with 10 bases that match TRBD1. This CDR3 has 14 residues. The trim removed 6 bases at V and 3 bases at J, leaving 5 bases unmatched. Germline loops: CDR1 SQVTM, CDR2 ANQGSEA. The CDR3 sequence: CSVGQGRDNQPQHF. The CDR3 coding sequence is TGCAGCGTGGGACAGGGGAGGGACAATCAGCCCCAGCATTTT.

J is TRBJ1-2 and V is TRBV6-1; 10 bases map to TRBD1. The CDR3 covers 13 residues. Germline V lookup: CDR1 MNHNS, CDR2 SASEGT. V lost 3 bases, J lost 8 bases, and 3 bases stayed unmatched. The CDR3: CASSDRDRGGYTF. Here the CDR3 DNA reads TGTGCCAGCAGTGACCGGGACAGGGGCGGCTACACCTTC.

The table lists this clone with a count of one. This chain connects TRBV5-6 to TRBJ2-1, with 13 nucleotides matching TRBD2. With V trimmed by 5 bases and J by 9 bases, 5 bases remained unmatched. This CDR3 region has 14 residues. From germline, CDR1 is SGHDT and CDR2 YYEEEE. CDR3 in DNA: TGTGCCAGCAGTGGACTAGCGGGAGAGAGTGAGCAGTTCTTC. Translated, it gives CASSGLAGESEQFF.

V usage is TRBV7-9 and J usage is TRBJ1-2; D unclear. This CDR3 is built from 14 residues. Per germline, CDR1 SEHNR and CDR2 FQNEAQ (reference sequence). V shed 2 bases and J shed 2 bases, with 9 bases lying between them. For the CDR3, the DNA is TGTGCCAGCAGCTTAATAGGCGGAAACTATGGCTACACCTTC. Amino acids: CASSLIGGNYGYTF.

The DNA of the CDR3 is TGTGCCAGCAGTTTAGTGCGGGGGGGCGGGGAGCTGTTTTTT. It translates to CASSLVRGGGELFF. J is TRBJ2-2 and V is TRBV27, with TRBD2 identical over 9 bases. V lost 2 bases and J lost 7; bases outside the gene matches: 2. The CDR3 spans 14 residues. CDR1 MNHEY and CDR2 SMNVEV come from the germline V gene (reference sequence).

V gene TRBV5-1 combines with J gene TRBJ2-7, with 8 bases aligning to TRBD1. Trimming took 4 bases from V and 6 from J; bases not matched to a gene: 9. CDR1 is SGHRS, CDR2 YFSETQ, per germline. CDR3 length: 14 residues. The CDR3 sequence: CASSDGQGPREQYF. The CDR3 DNA reads TGCGCCAGCAGCGACGGACAGGGCCCTCGCGAGCAGTACTTC.

The CDR3 spells CASSLESVGYTF. Here the CDR3 DNA reads TGTGCCAGCAGCTTAGAGAGTGTAGGCTACACCTTC. The chain has TRBV7-9 and TRBJ1-2; D remains unclear. Trimming took 1 base from V and 8 from J, leaving 8 bases between them. Germline V gene sequence: CDR1 SEHNR, CDR2 FQNEAQ (reference sequence). This CDR3 has 12 amino acids.

J is TRBJ1-4 and V is TRBV29-1, with D unresolved. Germline CDR1 is SQVTM and CDR2 is ANQGSEA. The V and J ends lost 2 bases and 9 bases respectively, with 13 bases between them. The CDR3 consists of 13 residues. The CDR3 reads CSVESPAAKKLFF. In DNA form, the CDR3 reads TGCAGCGTTGAATCCCCCGCCGCAAAAAAACTGTTTTTT.